The sequence of this TCR beta chain was determined in a study of cytomegalovirus exposure and HLA in healthy donors. The wider study: Early release data held some 80 million unique TCRs from HLA-typed donors.

Study-wide results and limits: TCR beta chains associated with HLA were, in a later analysis, more clonally expanded than equally common others.

Trimming removed 2 bases from V and 5 bases from J, with 15 bases in between. This CDR3 is 15 amino acids long. Looked up from germline, CDR1 is SGHTA and CDR2 is FQGNSA. Primers for the PCR totalled 60 Vbeta and 13 Jbeta. Only in-frame clones appear in the TCRdb table, and some are missing; sequencing was by immunoSEQ multiplex PCR. Counted here are approximately 30,000 clones, less than 70% occurring once; the ten biggest clones make up about a fifth. For this clone: Its antigen remains unidentified.

The sequenced sample consisted of PBMCs. This receptor was identified in a man between 50 and 59 years old in good health and CMV-seropositive. The V call is TRBV7-2, the J call TRBJ2-5; D perhaps matches TRBD2 (6 bases). This CDR3 reads CASSLSPLALETQYF. The CDR3 DNA reads as TGTGCCAGCAGCTTAAGTCCACTAGCATTGGAGACCCAGTACTTC.